These 21 T cell receptor beta chains were sequenced from one sample in a study of neurological immune-mediated disorders. TCRdb reprocessed the 5' RACE reads with MiXCR, giving one entry per CDR3 protein. The profile shows more than 75,000 distinct CDR3 sequences, roughly 4.7% of them singletons. The sequencing input was PBMCs. The receptors stem from a woman in her twenties or thirties with multiple sclerosis.

The sample holds many counts of this clonotype. The genes are TRBV5-1 and TRBJ2-3, with 7 bases fitting TRBD1. CDR3 length: 18 residues. Germline V lookup: CDR1 SGHRS, CDR2 YFSETQ. Trimming at V came to 3 bases and at J to 3 bases, leaving 16 bases not matched to a gene. This CDR3 reads CASSSWRVGQGVTDTQYF. In DNA form, the CDR3 reads TGCGCCAGCAGCTCTTGGAGAGTGGGGCAGGGGGTAACAGATACGCAGTATTTT.

This clonotype was picked up many times. J is TRBJ1-2 and V is TRBV5-1; 7 nucleotides align to TRBD1. J lost 4 bases, V lost 4 bases, and 10 bases had no gene match. Germline loops: CDR1 SGHRS, CDR2 YFSETQ. The CDR3 extends over 15 amino acids. The CDR3, as DNA: TGCGCCAGCAGCCCGCCCGGACAGGAAGGCTATGGCTACACCTTC. This translates into CASSPPGQEGYGYTF.

Ten or more counts support this clonotype. The chain recombines TRBV2 with TRBJ2-7; 8 nucleotides agree with TRBD1. CDR3 length: 14 residues. Trimming at V came to 1 base and at J to 2 bases, leaving 1 base not matched to a gene. Germline-derived CDR1 and CDR2 are SNHLY and FYNNEI. CDR3 region: CASSEDRGAYEQYF. Here the CDR3 DNA reads TGTGCCAGCAGTGAAGACAGGGGGGCCTACGAGCAGTACTTC. Filled out from reference TRBV2 and TRBJ2-7, the complete variable domain reads EPEVTQTPSHQVTQMGQEVILRCVPISNHLYFYWYRQILGQKVEFLVSFYNNEISEKSEIFDDQFSVERPDGSNFTLKIRSTKLEDSAMYFCASSEDRGAYEQYFGPGTRLTVT.

This clonotype was recorded at least ten times. The chain links TRBV29-1 to TRBJ2-5; D may be TRBD2 (5 bases). The CDR3 consists of 13 residues. V was pared by 4 bases and J by 7 bases, with 16 bases between. Germline V CDR1 and CDR2: SQVTM, ANQGSEA. CDR3 DNA sequence: TGCAGCGTTGCTCTTGAGGGCGGCGGGACCCAGTACTTC. Its translation is CSVALEGGGTQYF.

At least ten counts were recorded for this clonotype. The rearrangement uses TRBV5-1 and TRBJ2-1; D is ambiguous. This CDR3 is 14 amino acids long. V lost 0 bases and J 4 bases, leaving 8 bases between the germline ends. Per germline, CDR1 SGHRS and CDR2 YFSETQ. The CDR3 loop reads CASSLDGTYNEQFF. As DNA, the CDR3 is TGCGCCAGCAGCTTGGACGGTACTTACAATGAGCAGTTCTTC. Combining the CDR3 with reference TRBV5-1 and TRBJ2-1 gives the whole variable domain KAGVTQTPRYLIKTRGQQVTLSCSPISGHRSVSWYQQTPGQGLQFLFEYFSETQRNKGNFPGRFSGRQFSNSRSEMNVSTLELGDSALYLCASSLDGTYNEQFFGPGTRLTVL.

The genes are TRBV5-5 and TRBJ2-7; 7 bases fit TRBD1. Germline V lookup: CDR1 SGHKS, CDR2 YYEKEE (reference sequence). V dropped 4 bases and J dropped 3; count of bases not matched to a gene: 4. This CDR3 is built from 13 residues. The CDR3 bases are TGTGCCAGCAGCCTGGGACAGAGCTACGAGCAGTACGTC. It encodes CASSLGQSYEQYV.

This clonotype was counted many times. This sequence joins TRBV7-7 and TRBJ2-1, with 8 bases identical to TRBD1. The CDR3 loop spans 14 amino acids. Trimming at V came to 5 bases and at J to 7 bases, leaving 7 bases not matched to a gene. Germline V gene data show CDR1 as SSHAT and CDR2 as FNYEAQ (reference sequence). CDR3 coding DNA: TGTGCCAGCAGCCCAACGGACAGGGAAAATGAGCAGTTCTTC. Translating gives CASSPTDRENEQFF.

This clonotype was seen a few times. The J gene is TRBJ2-3, the V gene TRBV4-1; 10 nucleotides agree with TRBD2. Germline loops: CDR1 MGHRA, CDR2 YSYEKL. The J segment lost 5 bases and the V segment lost 0 bases, leaving 8 bases of the junction unmatched. This CDR3 spans 17 amino acids. The CDR3 sequence: CASSQDGLAGVKDTQYF. In DNA, the CDR3 is TGCGCCAGCAGCCAAGATGGGCTAGCGGGGGTCAAAGATACGCAGTATTTT.

The chain is built from TRBV29-1 and TRBJ2-3; the D is unclear. Trimming removed 6 bases at V and 2 bases at J, with 6 bases between. CDR3 length equals 11 residues. The V gene's germline CDR1 is SQVTM and CDR2 ANQGSEA. DNA of the CDR3: TGCAGCGTGATTCCCACAGATACGCAGTATTTT. Residues: CSVIPTDTQYF.

This clonotype showed up many times. J is TRBJ2-7 and V is TRBV6-1, with D perhaps TRBD1 or TRBD2 (5 bases each). V lost 1 base and J lost 0, with 10 bases in between. Germline CDR1 and CDR2: MNHNS and SASEGT. CDR3 length: 15 residues. In DNA, the CDR3 is TGTGCCAGCAGTGAAGGAGGGGTCAGCTCCTACGAGCAGTACGTC. Protein product: CASSEGGVSSYEQYV.

This clonotype was seen many times. The chain links TRBV12-3 or TRBV12-4 to TRBJ1-3; D gene unclear. There are 14 residues in the CDR3. Trimming stripped 7 bases from V and 4 bases from J, with 14 bases between. The CDR3 loop reads CASNPGQVGNTIYF. The CDR3 nucleotides read TGTGCCAGCAACCCAGGCCAGGTGGGAAACACCATATATTTT.

In its sample, this clonotype was seen many times. The rearrangement uses TRBV7-3 and TRBJ2-1; tentatively, D is TRBD1 or TRBD2 (5 bases each). V dropped 5 bases and J dropped 0 bases, with 14 bases sitting between them. The CDR3 loop spans 16 amino acids. Germline loops: CDR1 SGHTA, CDR2 FQGTGA. The CDR3, as DNA: TGTGCCAGCAGCCCACGGGGCGACAGCTCCTACAATGAGCAGTTCTTC. It specifies CASSPRGDSSYNEQFF.

V gene TRBV3-1 combines with J gene TRBJ1-1; 11 bases match TRBD1. Germline CDR1 is LGHDT and CDR2 is YNNKEL (reference sequence). The trim removed 4 bases at V and 5 bases at J, leaving 6 bases unmatched. The CDR3 runs 15 residues. This CDR3 is CASSPRTGGFTEAFF. In DNA form, the CDR3 reads TGTGCCAGCAGCCCCCGGACAGGGGGCTTTACTGAAGCTTTCTTT.

In this sample, this clonotype turned up many times. The CDR3 spells CSARPGGTYEQYF. Here the CDR3 DNA reads TGCAGTGCTAGGCCAGGGGGTACCTACGAGCAGTACTTC. The chain employs TRBV20-1 and TRBJ2-7, with 7 bases fitting TRBD1. Germline CDR1 is DFQATT and CDR2 is SNEGSKA (reference sequence). The CDR3 contains 13 residues. V lost 3 bases, J lost 2 bases, and 4 bases stayed unmatched.

This clonotype has ten or more counts. V gene TRBV5-5 combines with J gene TRBJ1-2; D gene ambiguous. Trimming shortened V by 2 bases and J by 0 bases, and 11 bases separated the two germline ends. Germline V gene data show CDR1 as SGHKS and CDR2 as YYEKEE (reference sequence). The CDR3 has 15 residues. The CDR3 bases are TGTGCCAGCAGCTTAATCCAGGCGGCTAACTATGGCTACACCTTC. Translated: CASSLIQAANYGYTF.

There are many counts of this clonotype. The gene calls are TRBV7-2 and TRBJ2-1; the match to TRBD2 covers 10 bases. V shed 3 bases, J shed 2 bases, and the junction held 13 bases outside the gene matches. The CDR3 has 19 residues. Germline V gene lookup returns CDR1 SGHTA and CDR2 FQGNSA. CDR3 DNA: TGTGCCAGCAGCTTCCCGAGCGGGAGGGCCCTCGCTGCCTACAATGAGCAGTTCTTC. Translation gives CASSFPSGRALAAYNEQFF.

Ten or more counts support this clonotype. The genes are TRBV19 and TRBJ2-1; 11 bases are shared with TRBD2. After removal of 2 bases from V and 6 bases from J, the junction contained 9 bases not matched to a gene. The V gene's germline CDR1 is LNHDA and CDR2 SQIVND (reference sequence). The CDR3 has 17 amino acids. CDR3 region: CASSITSGRDSANEQFF. The CDR3 DNA sequence: TGTGCCAGTAGTATAACTAGCGGGAGAGACTCGGCCAATGAGCAGTTCTTC.

This chain joins TRBV20-1 and TRBJ1-4; D possibly corresponds to TRBD1 (5 bases). CDR1 DFQATT and CDR2 SNEGSKA come from the germline V gene (reference sequence). CDR3 length: 13 residues. Trimming cost V 6 bases and J 3 bases, with 11 bases left between them. CDR3 DNA: TGCAGTGCAAAAGACAGTCCTAATGAAAAACTGTTTTTT. As protein: CSAKDSPNEKLFF.

This clonotype was recorded at least ten times. V gene TRBV5-1 combines with J gene TRBJ2-5, with TRBD2 identical over 10 bases. Unmatched junction bases numbered 3, after V lost 2 bases and J lost 5 bases. The germline V gene has CDR1 SGHRS and CDR2 YFSETQ. The CDR3 loop spans 14 amino acids. DNA of the CDR3: TGCGCCAGCAGCTTCACTAGCGGGATGGAGACCCAGTACTTC. It is translated as CASSFTSGMETQYF.

In its sample, this clonotype was seen many times. The V gene is TRBV20-1, the J gene TRBJ2-5; D is undetermined. The germline gives CDR1 DFQATT, CDR2 SNEGSKA (reference sequence). The CDR3 consists of 12 residues. Trimming shortened V by 1 base and J by 4 bases, and 7 bases separated the two germline ends. The CDR3 coding sequence is TGCAGTGCTAGAGCCGGGCTAGAGACCCAGTACTTC. Its translation: CSARAGLETQYF.

This clonotype was counted many times. This chain connects TRBV5-1 to TRBJ1-1, with D hard to call. CDR1 and CDR2 (germline): SGHRS, YFSETQ. Trimming left V 4 bases short and J 0 bases short, with 13 bases between. CDR3 length: 15 residues. Here the CDR3 DNA reads TGCGCCAGCAGCCCCCGGACGGATATGAACACTGAAGCTTTCTTT. It yields the protein CASSPRTDMNTEAFF.